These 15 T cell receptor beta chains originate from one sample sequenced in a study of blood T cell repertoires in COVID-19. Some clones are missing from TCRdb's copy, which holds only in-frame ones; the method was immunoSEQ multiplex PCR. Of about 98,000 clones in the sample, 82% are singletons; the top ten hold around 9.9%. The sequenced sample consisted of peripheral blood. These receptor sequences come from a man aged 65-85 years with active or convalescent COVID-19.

The CDR3 DNA reads TGCGCCAGCAGCTTGGCCCTGACAGGGGGCGGCACTGAAGCTTTCTTT. This sequence encodes CASSLALTGGGTEAFF. The chain couples TRBV5-1 to TRBJ1-1, with 10 bases identical to TRBD1. The germline CDR1 and CDR2 sequences are SGHRS and YFSETQ. This CDR3 region has 16 residues. J lost 4 bases, V lost 0 bases, and 6 bases had no gene match.

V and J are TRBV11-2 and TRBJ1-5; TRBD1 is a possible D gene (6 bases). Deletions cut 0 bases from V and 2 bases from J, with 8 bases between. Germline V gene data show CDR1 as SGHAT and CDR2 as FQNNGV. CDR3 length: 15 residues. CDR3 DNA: TGTGCCAGCAGCTTAGACAGGGGCGGCAATCAGCCCCAGCATTTT. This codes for CASSLDRGGNQPQHF.

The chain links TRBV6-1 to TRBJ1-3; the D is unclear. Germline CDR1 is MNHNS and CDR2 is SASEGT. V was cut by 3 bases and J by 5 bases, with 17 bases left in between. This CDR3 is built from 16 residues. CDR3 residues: CASSDTTRFSRNTIYF. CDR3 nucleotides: TGTGCCAGCAGTGATACTACCCGATTTTCTCGAAACACCATATATTTT.

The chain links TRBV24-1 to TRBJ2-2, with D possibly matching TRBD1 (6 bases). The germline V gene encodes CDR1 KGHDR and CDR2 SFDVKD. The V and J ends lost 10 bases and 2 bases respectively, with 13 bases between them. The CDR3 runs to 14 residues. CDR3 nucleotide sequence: TGTGCCACAGCTACCGGGACAAACACCGGGGAGCTGTTTTTT. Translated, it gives CATATGTNTGELFF.

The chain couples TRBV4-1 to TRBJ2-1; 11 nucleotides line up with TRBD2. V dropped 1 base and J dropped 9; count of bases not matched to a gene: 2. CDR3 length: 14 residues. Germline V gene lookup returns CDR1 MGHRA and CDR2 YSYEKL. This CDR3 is CASSQASGGLEQFF. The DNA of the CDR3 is TGCGCCAGCAGCCAAGCTAGCGGGGGGCTTGAGCAGTTCTTC.

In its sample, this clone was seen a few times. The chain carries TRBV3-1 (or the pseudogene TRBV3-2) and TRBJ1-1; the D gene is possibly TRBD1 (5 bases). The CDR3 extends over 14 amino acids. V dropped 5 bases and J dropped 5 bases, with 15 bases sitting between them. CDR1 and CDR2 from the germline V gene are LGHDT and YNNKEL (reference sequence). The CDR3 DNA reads TGTGCCAGCAGCTTTAACCAGGGCGAAACTGAAGCTTTCTTT. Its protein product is CASSFNQGETEAFF.

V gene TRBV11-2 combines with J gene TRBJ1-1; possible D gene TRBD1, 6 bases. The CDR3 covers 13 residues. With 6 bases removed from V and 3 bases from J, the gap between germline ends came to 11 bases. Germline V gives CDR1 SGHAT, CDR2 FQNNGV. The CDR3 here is CASRQDSYTEAFF. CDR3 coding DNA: TGTGCCAGCAGGCAGGACAGTTACACTGAAGCTTTCTTT.

DNA of the CDR3: TGTGCCAGCAGCCAAGGTAGCGGGGGGAATTGGGGATCACCCCTCCACTTT. Translation: CASSQGSGGNWGSPLHF. This rearrangement joins TRBV4-2 to TRBJ1-6; D may be TRBD1 (5 bases). V was trimmed by 1 base and J by 10 bases, leaving 20 bases between them. CDR1 is LGHNA, CDR2 YNFKEQ, per germline. The CDR3 loop spans 17 amino acids.

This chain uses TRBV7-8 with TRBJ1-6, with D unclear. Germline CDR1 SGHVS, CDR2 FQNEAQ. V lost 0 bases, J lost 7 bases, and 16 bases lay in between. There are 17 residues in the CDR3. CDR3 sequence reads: CASSLAGQLQRNSPLHF. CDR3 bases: TGTGCCAGCAGCTTAGCGGGCCAGCTCCAAAGAAATTCACCCCTCCACTTT. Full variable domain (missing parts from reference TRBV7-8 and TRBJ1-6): GAGVSQSPRYKVAKRGQDVALRCDPISGHVSLFWYQQALGQGPEFLTYFQNEAQLDKSGLPSDRFFAERPEGSVSTLKIQRTQQEDSAVYLCASSLAGQLQRNSPLHFGNGTRLTVT.

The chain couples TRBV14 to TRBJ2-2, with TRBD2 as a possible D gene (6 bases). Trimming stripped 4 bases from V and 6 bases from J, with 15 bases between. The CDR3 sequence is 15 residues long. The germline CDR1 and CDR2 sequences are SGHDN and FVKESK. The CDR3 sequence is CASSPRLGRAGELFF. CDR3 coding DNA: TGTGCCAGCAGCCCCCGACTAGGAAGGGCCGGGGAGCTGTTTTTT.

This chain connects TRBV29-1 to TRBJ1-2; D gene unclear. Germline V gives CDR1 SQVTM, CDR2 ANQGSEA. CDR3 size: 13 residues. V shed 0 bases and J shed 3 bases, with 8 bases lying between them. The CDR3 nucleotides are TGCAGCGTTGAAGATCGACAAGACTATGGCTACACCTTC. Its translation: CSVEDRQDYGYTF.

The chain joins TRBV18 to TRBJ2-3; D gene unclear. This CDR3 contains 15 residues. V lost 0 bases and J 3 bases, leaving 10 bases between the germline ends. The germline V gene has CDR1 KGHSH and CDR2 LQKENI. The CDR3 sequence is CASSPPGRGTDTQYF. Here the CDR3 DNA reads TGTGCCAGCTCACCACCGGGTAGAGGAACAGATACGCAGTATTTT.

The CDR3 DNA reads as TGTGCCAGCAGCTCGGCAACTAGCGGGGGGTCAGATACGCAGTATTTT. It encodes CASSSATSGGSDTQYF. V gene TRBV5-4 combines with J gene TRBJ2-3, with 12 nucleotides matching TRBD2. The CDR3 is 16 residues long. The V gene's germline CDR1 is SGHNT and CDR2 YYREEE (reference sequence). Trimming at V came to 3 bases and at J to 4 bases, leaving 6 bases not matched to a gene. The full variable domain, rest sourced from reference TRBV5-4 and TRBJ2-3, is ETGVTQSPTHLIKTRGQQVTLRCSSQSGHNTVSWYQQALGQGPQFIFQYYREEENGRGNFPPRFSGLQFPNYSSELNVNALELDDSALYLCASSSATSGGSDTQYFGPGTRLTVL.

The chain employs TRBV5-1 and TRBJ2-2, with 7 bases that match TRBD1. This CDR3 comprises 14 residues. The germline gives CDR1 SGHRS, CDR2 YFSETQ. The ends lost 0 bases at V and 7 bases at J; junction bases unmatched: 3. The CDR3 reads CASSLEQGVGELFF. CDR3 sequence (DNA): TGCGCCAGCAGCTTGGAGCAGGGGGTCGGGGAGCTGTTTTTT.

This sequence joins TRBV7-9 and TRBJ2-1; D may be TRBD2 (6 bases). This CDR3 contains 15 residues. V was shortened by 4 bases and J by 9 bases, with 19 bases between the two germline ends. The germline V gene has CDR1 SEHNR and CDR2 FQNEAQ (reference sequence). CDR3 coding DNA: TGTGCCAGCAGCTACGGGGGTCCGGGGCCTAGTGAGCAGTTCTTC. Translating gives CASSYGGPGPSEQFF.